These T cell receptor beta chains were read from a single sample in a study of T cell responses to AZD1222 COVID-19 vaccine. Repertoires were generated with immunoSEQ multiplex PCR, while TCRdb's copy carries only in-frame clones and drops some. Of more than 85,000 clones in the sample, around nine tenths are singletons; the top ten hold 3% to 3.5%. Sequences were derived from peripheral blood, sampled on day 0 of AZD1222 vaccination. The receptors here all came from an adult in good health. CDR3s include the opening cysteine and the closing phenylalanine or tryptophan. The D gene is left open where the match is weak. Clone size is not always given. Where it is, it says once, few, many or a class for expanded clones.

v_gene	abundance	j_gene	d_gene	CDR3nt	CDR3aa
TRBV4-3	NA	TRBJ1-1	NA	TGCGCCAGCAGCCAAGATCTTGGGGGTGAAGCTTTCTTT	CASSQDLGGEAFF
TRBV19	NA	TRBJ1-1	TRBD1	TGTGCCAGTACCCGATTCCCAGGGGGCGCGCCGGGGGCTGAAGCTTTCTTT	CASTRFPGGAPGAEAFF
TRBV7-3	NA	TRBJ2-7	TRBD1	TGTGCCAGCAGCCCCGACAGGGCAAACTACTACGAGCAGTACTTC	CASSPDRANYYEQYF
TRBV9	NA	TRBJ2-2	TRBD1	TGTGCCAGCAGAAGAACAGGGGTGGGAACCGGGGAGCTGTTTTTT	CASRRTGVGTGELFF
TRBV27	NA	TRBJ2-4	NA	TGTGCCAGCAGAGCACTACAGGGCTGGGGAGCCAAAAACATTCAGTACTTC	CASRALQGWGAKNIQYF
TRBV7-8	NA	TRBJ1-1	TRBD1	TGTGCCAGCAGTTTGGACAGGGGAGCCGTTGAAGCTTTCTTT	CASSLDRGAVEAFF
TRBV6-6	few	TRBJ2-2	TRBD1	TGTGCCAGCTTCCAGGGGGCCAACACCGGGGAGCTGTTTTTT	CASFQGANTGELFF
TRBV19	NA	TRBJ2-7	NA	TGTGCCAGTAGTAAAGCAGGGGTCGCCTACGAGCAGTACTTC	CASSKAGVAYEQYF
TRBV19	NA	TRBJ2-6	NA	TGTGCCAGTAGTTTGGCTGGGGCCAACGTCCTGACTTTC	CASSLAGANVLTF
TRBV15	NA	TRBJ2-5	TRBD2	TGTGCCACCAGCGAGGGTAGCGGGGTCGCGGAGACCCAGTACTTC	CATSEGSGVAETQYF
TRBV11-1	NA	TRBJ2-5	NA	TGTGCCAGCAGCTTAGCGTTCGCAGGGCTGGAGACCCAGTACTTC	CASSLAFAGLETQYF
TRBV9	NA	TRBJ1-1	TRBD1	TGTGCCAGCAGCGCTACAGGGGGCGGGCGGAACACTGAAGCTTTCTTT	CASSATGGGRNTEAFF
TRBV19	NA	TRBJ1-5	TRBD1	TGTGCCAGTAGTACCCAGGGGGGGCTTGAACAGCCCCAGCATTTT	CASSTQGGLEQPQHF
TRBV6-5	NA	TRBJ1-5	TRBD1	TGTGCCAGCAGGCCCGGGACAGGGCCTCAGCCCCAGCATTTT	CASRPGTGPQPQHF
TRBV7-3	NA	TRBJ1-3	NA	TGTGCCAGCAAGGGGGACGGTGGAAACACCATATATTTT	CASKGDGGNTIYF
TRBV19	NA	TRBJ2-5	NA	TGTGCCAGTAGTACCAGGGCTGAGACCCAGTACTTC	CASSTRAETQYF
TRBV7-6	few	TRBJ1-1	NA	TGTGCCAGCAGCCAAACGAGGGAGGGGGAAGCTTTCTTT	CASSQTREGEAFF
TRBV10-3	NA	TRBJ2-5	TRBD2	TGTGCCATCAGTGGAGCGGGGTATCAAGAGACCCAGTACTTC	CAISGAGYQETQYF
TRBV6-5	NA	TRBJ1-1	TRBD1	TGTGCCAGCAGTTACGGGGGGACAGGGTCAGACACTGAAGCTTTCTTT	CASSYGGTGSDTEAFF
TRBV7-8	NA	TRBJ1-1	NA	TGTGCCAGCAGCTTAGATCGGATAATGAACACTGAAGCTTTCTTT	CASSLDRIMNTEAFF
TRBV19	few	TRBJ1-5	TRBD1	TGTGCCAGTAGTATCGGACAGGTTAGCAATCAGCCCCAGCATTTT	CASSIGQVSNQPQHF
TRBV14	NA	TRBJ2-7	NA	TGTGCCAGCAGCCAAGTCGTCGGATCCTACGAGCAGTACTTC	CASSQVVGSYEQYF
TRBV6-6	few	TRBJ1-6	TRBD1	TGTGCCAGCAGCAAACAGGGGTATAATTCACCCCTCCACTTT	CASSKQGYNSPLHF
TRBV19	NA	TRBJ1-2	TRBD1	TGTGCCAGTTCCGGACAGGGACACTATGGCTACACCTTC	CASSGQGHYGYTF
TRBV6-6	NA	TRBJ1-4	NA	TGTGCCAGCAGTTATCTTCGAGGCGAAAAACTGTTTTTT	CASSYLRGEKLFF
TRBV7-2	NA	TRBJ2-1	NA	TGTGCCAGCAGCTTAGTTTACAAAGGGAATGAGCAGTTCTTC	CASSLVYKGNEQFF
TRBV6-4	NA	TRBJ2-1	NA	TGTGCCAGCAGTGAGGGGGTCTACAATGAGCAGTTCTTC	CASSEGVYNEQFF
TRBV9	NA	TRBJ1-1	NA	TGTGCCAGCGGTACAAGGGCCGGAAACACTGAAGCTTTCTTT	CASGTRAGNTEAFF
TRBV28	NA	TRBJ1-4	NA	TGTGCCAGCAGTTTAGTGGGGGCGTTAGGTGAAAAACTGTTTTTT	CASSLVGALGEKLFF
TRBV7-2	NA	TRBJ1-1	NA	TGTGCCAGCAGCTTAGAAGGGTTCACTGAAGCTTTCTTT	CASSLEGFTEAFF
TRBV18	NA	TRBJ2-3	TRBD2	TGTGCCAGCTCACATAGCGGGGGGGCCGTAGATACGCAGTATTTT	CASSHSGGAVDTQYF
TRBV14	NA	TRBJ1-2	TRBD1	TGTGCCAGCAGCCAGGACGGACAGGTCTATGGCTACACCTTC	CASSQDGQVYGYTF
TRBV5-1	NA	TRBJ1-4	NA	TGCGCCAGCAGCTCCTTCGCGGGAGCCGGGGGGCAAAAACTGTTTTTT	CASSSFAGAGGQKLFF